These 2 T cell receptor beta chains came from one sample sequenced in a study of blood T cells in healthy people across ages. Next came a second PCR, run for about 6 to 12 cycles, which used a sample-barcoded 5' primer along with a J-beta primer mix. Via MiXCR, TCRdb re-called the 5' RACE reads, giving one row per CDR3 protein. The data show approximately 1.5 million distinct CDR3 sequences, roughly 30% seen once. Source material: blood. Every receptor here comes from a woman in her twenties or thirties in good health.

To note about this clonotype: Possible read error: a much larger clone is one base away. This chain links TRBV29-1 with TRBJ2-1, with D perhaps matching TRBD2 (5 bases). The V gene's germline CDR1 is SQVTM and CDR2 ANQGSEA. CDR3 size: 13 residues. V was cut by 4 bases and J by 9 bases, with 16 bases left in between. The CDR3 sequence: CSVGLATNSEQFF. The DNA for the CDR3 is TGCAGCGTTGGGCTAGCTACAAACAGTGAGCAGTTCTTC.

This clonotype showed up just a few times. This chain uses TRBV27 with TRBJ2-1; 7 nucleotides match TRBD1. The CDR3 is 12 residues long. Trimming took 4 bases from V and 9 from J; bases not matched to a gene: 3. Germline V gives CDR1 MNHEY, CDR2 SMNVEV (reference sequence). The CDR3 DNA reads TGTGCCAGCAGTTACAGGGGTGTTGAGCAGTTCTTC. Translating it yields CASSYRGVEQFF.